A single sample gave rise to the 24 T cell receptor beta chains below, sequenced in a study of cytomegalovirus exposure and HLA in healthy donors. A multiplex PCR was run with 60 Vbeta primers and 13 Jbeta primers. Produced via immunoSEQ multiplex PCR; TCRdb's table is partial and in-frame only. The table lists fewer than 250,000 clones, roughly 79% of them singletons. The sample was PBMCs. Source of these receptors: a male donor in good health and CMV-seronegative.

The gene calls are TRBV9 and TRBJ2-7; D is possibly TRBD2 (5 bases). Trimming shortened V by 3 bases and J by 1 base, and 11 bases separated the two germline ends. The CDR3 has 14 amino acids. Germline CDR1 reads SGDLS; CDR2 reads YYNGEE. CDR3 in DNA: TGTGCCAGCAGCGATGAGGACTGGTCCTACGAGCAGTACTTC. Protein sequence: CASSDEDWSYEQYF.

The V gene is TRBV6-1, the J gene TRBJ1-2; the match to TRBD1 covers 8 bases. This CDR3 has 15 amino acids. Trimming removed 6 bases from V and 3 bases from J; junction bases left unmatched: 9. Germline lookup yields CDR1 MNHNS and CDR2 SASEGT. This chain's CDR3 is CASRRTGSKDYGYTF. In nucleotides, the CDR3 is TGTGCCAGCAGGAGGACAGGGAGTAAGGACTATGGCTACACCTTC.

V and J are TRBV6-5 and TRBJ2-2; D not resolved. The V gene's germline CDR1 is MNHEY and CDR2 SVGAGI. The CDR3 loop spans 16 amino acids. V was shortened by 1 base and J by 1 base, with 10 bases between the two germline ends. The CDR3 is CASSYWASMNTGELFF. CDR3 DNA: TGTGCCAGCAGTTACTGGGCCTCCATGAACACCGGGGAGCTGTTTTTT.

CDR3 sequence: CASSRLTGGGYNEQFF. CDR3 DNA: TGTGCCAGCAGCCGACTGACAGGGGGCGGCTACAATGAGCAGTTCTTC. The chain uses TRBV16 and TRBJ2-1; 10 bases are shared with TRBD1. CDR1 is KGHSY, CDR2 FQNENV, per germline. J was trimmed by 3 bases and V by 4 bases; bases with no gene match: 6. The CDR3 totals 16 residues.

This clone occurred once. The CDR3: CASSLGGYSYNEQFF. In DNA, the CDR3 is TGTGCCAGCAGTTTAGGGGGGTATAGCTACAATGAGCAGTTCTTC. This rearrangement joins TRBV28 to TRBJ2-1; D may be TRBD2 (6 bases). Germline V CDR1 and CDR2: MDHEN, SYDVKM. The CDR3 has 15 amino acids. The V end was cut by 2 bases, the J end by 3 bases, with 11 bases between.

The chain carries TRBV10-1 and TRBJ1-1, with 9 bases lining up with TRBD1. This CDR3 is built from 16 residues. From germline, CDR1 is WNHNN and CDR2 SYGVQD (reference sequence). V was clipped by 7 bases and J by 0 bases; unmatched bases: 9. As DNA, the CDR3 is TGCGCCAGCACCCATCGACAGGGGGAGGTGAACACTGAAGCTTTCTTT. Protein: CASTHRQGEVNTEAFF.

This clone was detected only a few times. The chain joins TRBV9 to TRBJ1-2; 8 bases fit TRBD1. CDR3 length: 14 residues. The V gene end was trimmed by 4 bases and the J gene end by 6 bases; junction bases not matched to a gene: 8. Germline CDR1 is SGDLS and CDR2 is YYNGEE. The CDR3 nucleotides are TGTGCCAGCAGCTTCCGGGACAGGCACCATGGCTACACCTTC. Amino acid sequence: CASSFRDRHHGYTF. Looking up the rest from reference TRBV9 and TRBJ1-2 gives the full variable domain: DSGVTQTPKHLITATGQRVTLRCSPRSGDLSVYWYQQSLDQGLQFLIQYYNGEERAKGNILERFSAQQFPDLHSELNLSSLELGDSALYFCASSFRDRHHGYTFGSGTRLTVV.

The chain couples TRBV15 to TRBJ2-2; TRBD2 agrees at 7 bases. The V gene's germline CDR1 is LNHNV and CDR2 YYDKDF (reference sequence). This CDR3 is built from 17 residues. V shed 6 bases, J shed 1 base, and the junction held 11 bases outside the gene matches. The CDR3, as DNA: TGTGCCACCAGTTACCCAGTGGGAGGGTTGAACACCGGGGAGCTGTTTTTT. Protein sequence: CATSYPVGGLNTGELFF.

The chain employs TRBV5-1 and TRBJ1-2; a weak D match, TRBD1 (5 bases). The CDR3 is 16 amino acids. Germline CDR1 reads SGHRS; CDR2 reads YFSETQ. Trimming left V 4 bases short and J 5 bases short, with 21 bases between. The CDR3 reads CASSPGRGLVGYGYTF. The CDR3 region has the DNA TGCGCCAGCAGCCCTGGGAGGGGCCTGGTGGGATATGGCTACACCTTC.

This clone is a singleton in its sample. V is TRBV6-5 and J is TRBJ2-1; 10 bases align to TRBD2. Germline V gene sequence: CDR1 MNHEY, CDR2 SVGAGI. Trimming took 6 bases from V and 4 from J; bases not matched to a gene: 6. CDR3 length equals 15 residues. This CDR3 reads CASSRTSGPYNEQFF. CDR3 nucleotides: TGTGCCAGCAGCCGGACTAGCGGACCTTACAATGAGCAGTTCTTC.

V and J are TRBV27 and TRBJ2-4, with D uncertain. Trimming left V 5 bases short and J 0 bases short, with 5 bases between. The CDR3 sequence is 13 residues long. In germline, CDR1 is MNHEY, CDR2 SMNVEV (reference sequence). The CDR3 is CASSPLAKNIQYF. The CDR3 coding sequence is TGTGCCAGCAGTCCGTTAGCCAAAAACATTCAGTACTTC.

This chain joins TRBV30 and TRBJ2-5; D may be TRBD1 (6 bases). The DNA end is a closer match to TRBJ2-7, so the J assignment may be wrong. This CDR3 is built from 12 residues. Germline-derived CDR1 and CDR2 are GTSNPN and SVGIG (reference sequence). The CDR3 protein is CAWIDQGYEQYF. The DNA of the CDR3 is TGTGCCTGGATCGACCAGGGGTACGAGCAGTACTTC.

The J gene is TRBJ2-7, the V gene TRBV9; 7 positions match TRBD2. The CDR3 loop spans 14 amino acids. In germline, CDR1 is SGDLS, CDR2 YYNGEE. Trimming at V came to 4 bases and at J to 2 bases, leaving 6 bases not matched to a gene. This chain's CDR3 is CASSLGGDPYEQYF. The CDR3 bases are TGTGCCAGCAGCTTGGGGGGGGATCCCTACGAGCAGTACTTC.

The chain couples TRBV28 to TRBJ1-1; 7 bases map to TRBD1. The CDR3 is 14 residues long. V lost 4 bases, J lost 0 bases, and 2 bases stayed unmatched. CDR1 is MDHEN and CDR2 is SYDVKM in the germline V gene. DNA for the CDR3: TGTGCCAGCAGTTCCGACAGGGTGAACACTGAAGCTTTCTTT. It specifies CASSSDRVNTEAFF.

V gene TRBV28 combines with J gene TRBJ1-5, with 9 bases fitting TRBD1. Germline trimming cut 2 bases from V and 7 bases from J; bases unmatched to any gene: 9. There are 16 residues in the CDR3. Per the germline V gene, CDR1 is MDHEN and CDR2 is SYDVKM. The CDR3 coding sequence is TGTGCCAGCAGTTTACCCTCCGGGACAGGGTTACAGCCCCAGCATTTT. Translating it yields CASSLPSGTGLQPQHF.

The rearrangement links TRBV7-2 to TRBJ1-5, with 7 nucleotides matching TRBD1. This CDR3 is built from 13 residues. V was pared by 4 bases and J by 5 bases, with 2 bases of the junction left unmatched. Germline V gene lookup returns CDR1 SGHTA and CDR2 FQGNSA. The CDR3 DNA is TGTGCCAGCAGCTACAGGGGTGATCAGCCCCAGCATTTT. As protein: CASSYRGDQPQHF.

This chain joins TRBV2 and TRBJ2-7, with D possibly TRBD2 on 5 matching bases. Deletions cut 0 bases from V and 0 bases from J, with 12 bases between. This CDR3 is 16 amino acids long. CDR1 is SNHLY, CDR2 FYNNEI, per germline. In nucleotides, the CDR3 is TGTGCCAGCAGTGAAGCCAGTCCGGGGTTCTCCTACGAGCAGTACTTC. This gives the protein CASSEASPGFSYEQYF.

V usage is TRBV5-6 and J usage is TRBJ1-1, with D possibly being TRBD1 (5 bases). V dropped 6 bases and J dropped 6 bases, with 15 bases sitting between them. Germline lookup yields CDR1 SGHDT and CDR2 YYEEEE. The CDR3 is 13 residues long. The CDR3 sequence: CASTWGSNSEAFF. CDR3 DNA sequence: TGTGCCAGCACCTGGGGCAGCAACTCTGAAGCTTTCTTT. Full variable domain (rest looked up from reference TRBV5-6 and TRBJ1-1): DAGVTQSPTHLIKTRGQQVTLRCSPKSGHDTVSWYQQALGQGPQFIFQYYEEEERQRGNFPDRFSGHQFPNYSSELNVNALLLGDSALYLCASTWGSNSEAFFGQGTRLTVV.

This CDR3 reads CASRYTGDKLNYGYTF. In DNA, the CDR3 is TGTGCCAGCAGATATACAGGGGATAAACTTAACTATGGCTACACCTTC. The chain recombines TRBV28 with TRBJ1-2, with 7 bases matching TRBD1. The CDR3 extends over 16 amino acids. Germline V gene sequence: CDR1 MDHEN, CDR2 SYDVKM. V trimming: 6 bases; J trimming: 1 base; junction bases outside the gene matches: 11.

The chain combines TRBV28 with TRBJ2-3; 8 bases align to TRBD1. Germline V gene sequence: CDR1 MDHEN, CDR2 SYDVKM. This CDR3 is 11 amino acids long. For the CDR3, the DNA is TGTGCAGGACAGGGACCTAGGACGCAGTATTTT. It codes for CAGQGPRTQYF.

The DNA of the CDR3 is TGTGCCAGCATCGACCAATGGGGGGGGTATGGCTACACCTTC. Encoded protein: CASIDQWGGYGYTF. V and J are TRBV5-4 and TRBJ1-2; a weak D match, TRBD1 (5 bases). Germline V gene lookup returns CDR1 SGHNT and CDR2 YYREEE (reference sequence). The CDR3 has 14 amino acids. Trimming stripped 6 bases from V and 5 bases from J, with 17 bases between.

The CDR3, as DNA: TGTGCCAGCAGGGTGGGCAGGGGGCTATCCGAGCAGTACTTC. It is translated as CASRVGRGLSEQYF. The chain is built from TRBV6-6 and TRBJ2-7, with TRBD1 identical over 8 bases. This CDR3 has 14 residues. Trimming removed 6 bases from V and 6 bases from J; junction bases left unmatched: 10. Germline values: CDR1 MNHNY, CDR2 SVGAGI (reference sequence).

The V gene is TRBV7-2, the J gene TRBJ1-1; D gene uncertain. CDR1 and CDR2 (germline): SGHTA, FQGNSA. V shed 1 base and J shed 1 base, with 10 bases lying between them. The length of the CDR3 is 15 residues. CDR3 in amino acids: CASSLDGNRNTEAFF. CDR3 sequence (DNA): TGTGCCAGCAGCTTAGATGGTAACAGGAACACTGAAGCTTTCTTT.

V usage is TRBV5-1 and J usage is TRBJ2-7, with a tentative D call TRBD1 (5 bases). CDR1 and CDR2 (germline): SGHRS, YFSETQ. This CDR3 region has 14 residues. The V end was cut by 0 bases, the J end by 0 bases, with 7 bases between. For the CDR3, the DNA is TGCGCCAGCAGCTTGGCAGGGCGCTCCTACGAGCAGTACTTC. Amino acids: CASSLAGRSYEQYF. Complete variable domain (other parts from reference TRBV5-1 and TRBJ2-7): KAGVTQTPRYLIKTRGQQVTLSCSPISGHRSVSWYQQTPGQGLQFLFEYFSETQRNKGNFPGRFSGRQFSNSRSEMNVSTLELGDSALYLCASSLAGRSYEQYFGPGTRLTVT.